Following are 15 T cell receptor beta chains from one sample sequenced in a study of identical twins. One entry per CDR3 protein results from TCRdb running MiXCR on the 5' RACE reads. This table holds around 1.7 million distinct CDR3 sequences, around 29% found once. The material sequenced was cord blood. The source of these receptors is a newborn girl in good health.

The chain combines TRBV4-1 with TRBJ2-1; no firm D call. The ends were cut back, 1 base at V and 13 bases at J, with 14 bases in the middle. Per germline, CDR1 MGHRA and CDR2 YSYEKL. The length of the CDR3 is 13 residues. CDR3 in DNA: TGCGCCAGCAGCCAAGCAATAACGGAGACCCAGTTCTTC. Translated, it gives CASSQAITETQFF.

This chain joins TRBV27 and TRBJ2-7, with D possibly matching TRBD2 (6 bases). The CDR3 consists of 15 residues. Trimming took off 2 bases at V and 5 bases at J, with 16 bases between the two ends. Germline V gene lookup returns CDR1 MNHEY and CDR2 SMNVEV (reference sequence). CDR3 sequence: CASSLLGDSSNEQYF. As DNA, the CDR3 is TGTGCCAGCAGTTTACTCGGGGACTCGAGCAACGAGCAGTACTTC.

Only a few counts were recorded for this clonotype. The chain recombines TRBV20-1 with TRBJ2-4; 9 bases are a match to TRBD2. This CDR3 has 19 amino acids. Germline-derived CDR1 and CDR2 are DFQATT and SNEGSKA (reference sequence). The V gene end was trimmed by 0 bases and the J gene end by 0 bases; junction bases not matched to a gene: 12. Here the CDR3 reads CSARDGGSGGVLAKNIQYF. In nucleotides, the CDR3 is TGCAGTGCTAGAGATGGGGGTAGCGGGGGAGTACTAGCCAAAAACATTCAGTACTTC.

The chain carries TRBV6-1 and TRBJ2-7, with TRBD2 as a possible D gene (6 bases). Germline CDR1 is MNHNS and CDR2 is SASEGT. The CDR3 extends over 15 amino acids. The V end lost 3 bases, the J end lost 0 bases, and 12 bases lay between the germline ends. The CDR3 sequence is CASSDRIGSSYEQYF. The CDR3 bases are TGTGCCAGCAGTGACCGGATCGGGAGCTCCTACGAGCAGTACTTC.

This clonotype was seen only a few times. The V call is TRBV25-1, the J call TRBJ2-5; TRBD2 aligns across 8 bases. Per the germline V gene, CDR1 is MGHDK and CDR2 is SYGVNS. CDR3 length equals 18 residues. The V gene end was trimmed by 0 bases and the J gene end by 6 bases; junction bases not matched to a gene: 15. DNA of the CDR3: TGTGCCAGCAGTGAATATAGGTCGGGGGGGCCTTACGGTCAGACCCAGTACTTC. Its protein is CASSEYRSGGPYGQTQYF.

The rearrangement joins TRBV6-1 to TRBJ2-7; possibly TRBD2 for D (5 bases). V lost 4 bases and J 3 bases, leaving 10 bases between the germline ends. CDR3 length equals 13 residues. Germline V gene lookup returns CDR1 MNHNS and CDR2 SASEGT. The CDR3 DNA follows: TGTGCCAGCAGTGTACGGGATTACTACGAGCAGTACTTC. Translating gives CASSVRDYYEQYF.

The table lists this clonotype with many counts. This chain joins TRBV6-6 and TRBJ2-5; no clear D gene. The germline V and J ends were trimmed by 2 bases and 3 bases, with 7 bases remaining between them. The V gene's germline CDR1 is MNHNY and CDR2 SVGAGI (reference sequence). There are 13 residues in the CDR3. The CDR3: CASSYGREETQYF. CDR3 coding DNA: TGTGCCAGCAGTTACGGTCGGGAAGAGACCCAGTACTTC.

This clonotype was seen a handful of times. This chain joins TRBV4-2 and TRBJ2-4; D could derive from TRBD1 or TRBD2 (7 bases each). The DNA end is a closer match to TRBJ2-7, so the J assignment may be wrong. Germline CDR1 reads LGHNA; CDR2 reads YNFKEQ. This CDR3 has 15 amino acids. The CDR3 nucleotides are TGTGCCAGCAGCCAAGATTCCAGGGGGGGCAGCGAGCAGTACTTC. This encodes CASSQDSRGGSEQYF.

The chain uses TRBV6-1 and TRBJ1-2, with 7 nucleotides matching TRBD1. This CDR3 region has 14 residues. Germline V gene lookup returns CDR1 MNHNS and CDR2 SASEGT. V shed 2 bases, J shed 3 bases, and the junction held 3 bases outside the gene matches. CDR3 amino acids: CASSERGTDYGYTF. Written as DNA, the CDR3 is TGTGCCAGCAGTGAACGCGGGACAGACTATGGCTACACCTTC.

The rearrangement joins TRBV20-1 to TRBJ2-3; D remains unclear. The length of the CDR3 is 13 residues. Per the germline V gene, CDR1 is DFQATT and CDR2 is SNEGSKA (reference sequence). The CDR3, as DNA: TGCAGCCCTAAAGAGCTGGCAACATATACGCAGTATTTT. Its translation is CSPKELATYTQYF.

The V and J genes are TRBV20-1 and TRBJ2-1, with 12 bases identical to TRBD2. This CDR3 spans 16 amino acids. The junction had 7 bases not matched to a gene; V was cut back by 3 bases and J by 4 bases. Germline V gives CDR1 DFQATT, CDR2 SNEGSKA (reference sequence). For the CDR3, the DNA is TGCAGTGCTAGTGGGGAACTAGCGGGGGGTTACAATGAGCAGTTCTTC. This translates into CSASGELAGGYNEQFF.

This clonotype was observed a handful of times. V is TRBV7-2 and J is TRBJ2-3; D possibly uses TRBD1 or TRBD2 (5 bases each). There are 16 residues in the CDR3. V lost 2 bases, J lost 0 bases, and 12 bases lay in between. Looked up from germline, CDR1 is SGHTA and CDR2 is FQGNSA. The CDR3 loop reads CASSLRGAGSTDTQYF. CDR3 sequence (DNA): TGTGCCAGCAGCTTAAGAGGGGCAGGGAGCACAGATACGCAGTATTTT.

For the CDR3, the DNA is TGCGCCAGCAGCCAAGCTGCTTTTAGCGGGGGGGCGTGCGATGAGCAGTTCTTC. Protein product: CASSQAAFSGGACDEQFF. The rearrangement links TRBV4-1 to TRBJ2-1; 11 bases are shared with TRBD2. Germline CDR1 is MGHRA and CDR2 is YSYEKL. V was pared by 1 base and J by 8 bases, with 13 bases of the junction left unmatched. The CDR3 has 18 residues.

The CDR3 DNA is TGCAGTGTCAACTCAAACCAAGAGACCCAGTACTTC. It is translated as CSVNSNQETQYF. This chain links TRBV20-1 with TRBJ2-5; D ambiguous. Deletions cut 7 bases from V and 0 bases from J, with 9 bases between. The CDR3 sequence is 12 residues long. Germline loops: CDR1 DFQATT, CDR2 SNEGSKA (reference sequence).

The genes are TRBV4-1 and TRBJ2-1; 10 bases are shared with TRBD2. The DNA end is more similar to TRBJ2-7, so the J call may be wrong. Per germline, CDR1 MGHRA and CDR2 YSYEKL. CDR3 length equals 17 residues. Written as DNA, the CDR3 is TGCGCCAGCAGCCGATTCCCCCTAGCGGGGGTTTACAATGAGCAGTACTTC. This sequence encodes CASSRFPLAGVYNEQYF.